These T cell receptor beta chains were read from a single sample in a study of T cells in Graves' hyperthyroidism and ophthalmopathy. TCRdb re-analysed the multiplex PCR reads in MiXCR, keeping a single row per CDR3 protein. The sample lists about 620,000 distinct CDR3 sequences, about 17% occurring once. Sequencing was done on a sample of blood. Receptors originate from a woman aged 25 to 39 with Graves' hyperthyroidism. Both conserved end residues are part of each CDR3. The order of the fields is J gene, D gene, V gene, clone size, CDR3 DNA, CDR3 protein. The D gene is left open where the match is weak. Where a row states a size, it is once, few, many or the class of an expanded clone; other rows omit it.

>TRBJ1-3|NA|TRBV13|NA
TGTGCCAGCAGCCCCGGTAAAGGCCTATCTGGAAACACCATATATTTT
CASSPGKGLSGNTIYF
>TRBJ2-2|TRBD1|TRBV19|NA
TGTGCCACCGGGGACAGGGCGCTGAACACCGGGGAGCTGTTTTTT
CATGDRALNTGELFF
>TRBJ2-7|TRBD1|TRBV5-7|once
TGTGCCAGCAGGAAGGGACAGGGGGTTACGTTGGGCGAGCAGTACTTC
CASRKGQGVTLGEQYF
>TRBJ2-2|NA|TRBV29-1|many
TGCAGCGTTCTCAGGGGCACCGGGGAGCTGTTTTTT
CSVLRGTGELFF
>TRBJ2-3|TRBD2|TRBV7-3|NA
TGCGCCAGCAGCTCACCGGGACTAGCGGGAGGGAGCACAGATACGCAGTATTTT
CASSSPGLAGGSTDTQYF
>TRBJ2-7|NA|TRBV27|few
TGTGCCAGCAGTGGGGGGGCTTACGGCTACGCCTACGAGCAGTACTTC
CASSGGAYGYAYEQYF
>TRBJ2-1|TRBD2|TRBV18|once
TGTGCCAGCTCACCACTTTCGCGGGAGGGTGAGCAGTTCTTC
CASSPLSREGEQFF
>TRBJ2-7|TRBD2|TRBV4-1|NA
TGCGCCAGCAGCCAAGAGTGGGGGGGCTACGAGCAGTACTTC
CASSQEWGGYEQYF
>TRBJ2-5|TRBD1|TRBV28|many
TGTGCCAGCAGCCACGACGGGCCGGGACAGGGGAGGAAGACCCAGTACTTC
CASSHDGPGQGRKTQYF
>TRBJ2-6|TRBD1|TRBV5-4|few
TGTGCCAGCAGCTGGGGACAGGCTGGGGCCAACGTCCTGACTTTC
CASSWGQAGANVLTF
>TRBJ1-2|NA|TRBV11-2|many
TGTGCCAGCAGCTTAGTAACGGGGAGAAATGGCTACACCTTC
CASSLVTGRNGYTF
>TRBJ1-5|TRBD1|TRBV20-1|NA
TGCAGTGCTTTATCCCGGGACAGGGGTATTCAGCCCCAGCATTTT
CSALSRDRGIQPQHF
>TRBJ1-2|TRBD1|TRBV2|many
TGTGCCAGCAGTGAGGGACAGGGGATCAACTATGGCTACACCTTC
CASSEGQGINYGYTF
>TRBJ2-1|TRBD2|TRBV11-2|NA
TGCGCCAGCAGCCCCGATCTACTAGCGGGAGTGGACAATGAGCAGTTCTTC
CASSPDLLAGVDNEQFF
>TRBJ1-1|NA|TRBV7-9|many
TGTGCCAGCAGCTTAGGTCTTATGATAGGCGGCGGCCTGAACACTGAAGCTTTCTTT
CASSLGLMIGGGLNTEAFF
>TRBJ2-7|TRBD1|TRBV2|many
TGTGCCAGCACCTCAGGGGACAGGTCCTACGAGCAGTACTTC
CASTSGDRSYEQYF
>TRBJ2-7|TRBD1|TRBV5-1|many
TGCGCCAGCAGCTTTGGGCAGGGGGTCTACGAGCAGTACTTC
CASSFGQGVYEQYF
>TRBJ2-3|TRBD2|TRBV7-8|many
TGTGCCAGCAGCTTAGTTGGGACTAGCGGGAGTATAACAGATACGCAGTATTTT
CASSLVGTSGSITDTQYF
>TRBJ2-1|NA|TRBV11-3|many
TGTGCCAGCAGCTTAATTGAGGGGAGGAATGAGCAGTTCTTC
CASSLIEGRNEQFF
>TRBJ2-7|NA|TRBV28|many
TGTGCCAGCACCCCTCCGGGACTGGGGGGCGAGCAGTACTTC
CASTPPGLGGEQYF
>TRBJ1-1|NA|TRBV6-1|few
TGTGCCAGCATTGGCAGGGGCACTGAAGCTTTCTTT
CASIGRGTEAFF
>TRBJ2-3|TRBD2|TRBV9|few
TGTGCCAGCAGCGTAGACCCTAGCGGGAGGGCCGGAGATACGCAGTATTTT
CASSVDPSGRAGDTQYF
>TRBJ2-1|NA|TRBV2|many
TGTGCCAGCAACTCGAGGGGTAATGAGCAGTTCTTC
CASNSRGNEQFF
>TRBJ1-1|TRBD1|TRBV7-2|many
TGTGCCAGCAGCCCTGAGGGGGCGCGAACTGAAGCTTTCTTT
CASSPEGARTEAFF
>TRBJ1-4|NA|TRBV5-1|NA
TGCGCCAGCAGCACCGACGGGAATAATGAAAAACTGTTTTTT
CASSTDGNNEKLFF
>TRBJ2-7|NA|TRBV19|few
TGTGCCAGTAGTACCGGGGTTGGCGAGCAGTACTTC
CASSTGVGEQYF
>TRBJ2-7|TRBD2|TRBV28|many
TGTGCCAGCAGTTTACTAGCGGGAGGAGGGTACGAGCAGTACTTC
CASSLLAGGGYEQYF